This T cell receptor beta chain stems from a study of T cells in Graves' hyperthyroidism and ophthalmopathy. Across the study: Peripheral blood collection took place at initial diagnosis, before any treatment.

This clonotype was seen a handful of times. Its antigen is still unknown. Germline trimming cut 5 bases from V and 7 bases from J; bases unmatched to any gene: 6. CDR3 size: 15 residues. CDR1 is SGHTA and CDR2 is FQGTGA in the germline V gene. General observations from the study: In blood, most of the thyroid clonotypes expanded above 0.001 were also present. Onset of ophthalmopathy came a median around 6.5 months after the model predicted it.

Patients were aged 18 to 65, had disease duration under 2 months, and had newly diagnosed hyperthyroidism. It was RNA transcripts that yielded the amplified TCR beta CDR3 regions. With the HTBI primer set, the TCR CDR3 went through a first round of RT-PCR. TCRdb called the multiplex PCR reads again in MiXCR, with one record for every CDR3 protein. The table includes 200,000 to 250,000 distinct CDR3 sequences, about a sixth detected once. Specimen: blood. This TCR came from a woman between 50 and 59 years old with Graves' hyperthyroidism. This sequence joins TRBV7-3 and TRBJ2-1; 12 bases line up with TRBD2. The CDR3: CASSAGTSGLNEQFF. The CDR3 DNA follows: TGTGCCAGCAGCGCAGGGACTAGCGGGCTAAATGAGCAGTTCTTC. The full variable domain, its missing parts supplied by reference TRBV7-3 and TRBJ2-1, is GAGVSQTPSNKVTEKGKYVELRCDPISGHTALYWYRQSLGQGPEFLIYFQGTGAADDSGLPNDRFFAVRPEGSVSTLKIQRTERGDSAVYLCASSAGTSGLNEQFFGPGTRLTVL.